A selection of T cell receptor beta chains follows, all from one sample in a study of CXCR3-negative and CXCR3-positive naive CD8 T cells. TCRdb re-called the 5' RACE reads, yielding one record per CDR3 amino acid sequence without DNA. This sample's table reports about 130,000 distinct CDR3 sequences. Sequenced: naive CXCR3- CD8+ T cells from blood. The receptors here all came from a human donor in good health. Some clones in this sample may be carry-over from other donors' samples. Each CDR3 is given with its conserved first and last residue.

TRBJ2-1	TRBV4-3	CASSQVPGFEQFF
TRBJ2-2	TRBV3-1	CASSPRDYTGELFF
TRBJ1-1	TRBV5-4	CASSPPQSDTEAFF
TRBJ2-7	TRBV5-6	CASGSGRELYEQYF
TRBJ2-1	TRBV7-3	CASSLNLAGGPDNEQFF
TRBJ1-1	TRBV28	CASSSPRPVGTGNTEAFF
TRBJ2-1	TRBV20-1	CSATTRYYNEQFF
TRBJ2-1	TRBV29-1	CSVEDPGESSYNEQFF
TRBJ2-7	TRBV7-2	CASSLGPSGTILRWEQYF
TRBJ2-5	TRBV10-2	CASSDRETQYF
TRBJ2-1	TRBV6-5	CASSYSPGSGQFF
TRBJ2-5	TRBV19	CASADLEETQYF
TRBJ1-1	TRBV7-3	CASSSTGDSIEAFF
TRBJ2-5	TRBV29-1	CSVGRDLPQETQYF
TRBJ2-1	TRBV9	CASSVEAQVQSWNEQFF
TRBJ2-7	TRBV5-1	CASSLHQGPYEQYF
TRBJ1-6	TRBV18	CASSPSGSVNSPLHF
TRBJ2-7	TRBV9	CASSAGQGGGYEQYF
TRBJ2-7	TRBV28	CASNLNSYEQYF
TRBJ1-1	TRBV15	CATSAESTGLTEAFF
TRBJ2-5	TRBV20-1	CSAQEETGLDARETQYF
TRBJ1-4	TRBV7-8	CASSARDRGPNEKLFF
TRBJ2-3	TRBV7-9	CASSLVAGSGDTQYF
TRBJ2-1	TRBV7-9	CASSYLAGGDNEQFF
TRBJ1-2	TRBV4-3	CASSQIRGNYGYTF
TRBJ2-1	TRBV4-1	CASSPIPGPDNEQFF
TRBJ2-7	TRBV28	CASRPPGQGYEQYF
TRBJ2-1	TRBV3-1	CASSQGAAGENEQFF
TRBJ2-2	TRBV27	CASSLTVTGELFF
TRBJ2-4	TRBV20-1	CSASDAGTYIQYF
TRBJ2-1	TRBV28	CASSPGLAGFNNEQFF
TRBJ1-1	TRBV28	CASSFGELNTEAFF
TRBJ1-1	TRBV19	CASSSPPEIGTEAFF
TRBJ2-1	TRBV13	CASSSGQGVRNEQFF
TRBJ2-1	TRBV12-3/TRBV12-4	CASSELAGVGEQFF
TRBJ2-3	TRBV7-2	CASSFTSGIADTQYF
TRBJ2-1	TRBV27	CASSAPGWANEQFF
TRBJ2-1	TRBV6-5	CASSQGQGDEQFF
TRBJ2-3	TRBV7-2	CASSLAHVSGGLADTQYF
TRBJ2-7	TRBV20-1	CSARDPPPPSDTYEQYF
TRBJ2-7	TRBV5-1	CASSLIATHYEQYF
TRBJ2-2	TRBV6-1	CASSGYLVTGELFF
TRBJ2-7	TRBV28	CASSRYSDPSYEQYF
TRBJ2-5	TRBV20-1	CSARSGTQVETQYF
TRBJ2-1	TRBV6-1	CASSEASVGGEQFF
TRBJ2-1	TRBV28	CASSGEAGEQFF
TRBJ2-2	TRBV13	CASSLSLSAGELFF
TRBJ2-7	TRBV5-1	CASSLVQVVGSGPHEQYF
TRBJ2-3	TRBV6-4	CASSESGTSDTQYF
TRBJ2-7	TRBV28	CASSLSDNSYEQYF
TRBJ2-7	TRBV7-9	CASSLEDRNEQYF
TRBJ1-2	TRBV27	CASSLSWEYGYTF
TRBJ2-5	TRBV15	CATSRDRLLGGETQYF
TRBJ1-1	TRBV12-3/TRBV12-4	CASSLVQSEAFF
TRBJ2-2	TRBV4-1	CASSQDRNTGELFF
TRBJ2-1	TRBV2	CASVGANEQFF
TRBJ2-1	TRBV29-1	CSVEVGNNEQFF
TRBJ2-7	TRBV5-1	CASSLLGGRTYEQYF